This T cell receptor beta chain was captured in a study of T cell responses to AZD1222 COVID-19 vaccine. Details on this clone: Its antigen remains unidentified.

Measured with immunoSEQ multiplex PCR; TCRdb has only the in-frame clones, and not every one. The profile covers tens of thousands of clones, with 65% to 90% appearing a single time and more than 8.5% taken by the ten largest. The CDR3 has 13 amino acids. CDR1 and CDR2 (germline): KGHSH, LQKENI. V gave up 3 bases and J gave up 6 bases, with 8 bases separating them. Study-level findings and limits: Unmutated regions of variants are reportedly targeted by nearly half of spike-specific TCRs. A rise in Spike-specific TCR breadth and depth followed two AZD1222 doses. Clonal diversity was possibly underestimated, and the donors were mostly white British, with more females.

The sequence was collected from an adult in good health. The V call is TRBV18, the J call TRBJ1-4; TRBD1 might be the D (6 bases). Specimen: peripheral blood, collected on day 0 of AZD1222 vaccination. The CDR3 DNA follows: TGTGCCAGCTCACCGGACAGTTATGAAAAACTGTTTTTT. Amino acid sequence: CASSPDSYEKLFF. The whole variable domain, filled in from reference TRBV18 and TRBJ1-4, reads NAGVMQNPRHLVRRRGQEARLRCSPMKGHSHVYWYRQLPEEGLKFMVYLQKENIIDESGMPKERFSAEFPKEGPSILRIQQVVRGDSAAYFCASSPDSYEKLFFGSGTQLSVL.